The clone carrying this T cell receptor (beta chain) was seen only a few times. The target antigen is unknown. The data were obtained in a study of response to subunit inactivated influenza vaccine. General study results and limits: That few new T cells are recruited by each seasonal influenza vaccination was the authors' suggestion.

Each CDR3 protein is one row after TCRdb ran MiXCR on the RT-PCR reads. The sample has 560,000 or so distinct CDR3 sequences, 7.6% seen once. Trimming removed 5 bases at V and 8 bases at J, with 21 bases between. CDR3 length: 15 amino acids. The TCR sequence derives from a man aged 50 to 69 who received an inactivated influenza vaccine. V usage is TRBV12-3 or TRBV12-4 and J usage is TRBJ1-2, with D unresolved. Sequences were derived from PBMCs from blood, sampled less than 30 months after vaccination. The CDR3 DNA is TGTGCCAGCAGTCCCAGGCGGCTGAATCGTCCGGGCTACACCTTC. This gives the protein CASSPRRLNRPGYTF.